Presented here are 2 T cell receptor beta chains from one specimen sequenced in a study of T cell repertoires in cytomegalovirus infection. TCRdb passed the reads through MiXCR, listing each CDR3 protein once. The table has about 310,000 distinct CDR3 sequences, 9.6% seen once. Sequencing was carried out using PBMCs. The receptors stem from a human donor in good health (CMV status not recorded). Some clones in this sample may be carry-over from other donors' samples.

This clonotype was seen at least ten times. The rearrangement joins TRBV7-6 to TRBJ1-5; possibly TRBD1 for D (5 bases). Germline V gene sequence: CDR1 SGHVS, CDR2 FNYEAQ. The V gene lost 6 bases and the J gene lost 3 bases, with 9 bases spanning the gap. This CDR3 comprises 13 residues. The CDR3 spells CASSSGFNQPQHF. CDR3 in DNA: TGTGCCAGCAGTTCAGGGTTCAATCAGCCCCAGCATTTT.

The genes are TRBV9 and TRBJ1-4, with 9 bases aligning to TRBD1. This CDR3 has 16 amino acids. Per germline, CDR1 SGDLS and CDR2 YYNGEE. The junction had 12 bases not matched to a gene; V was cut back by 4 bases and J by 8 bases. The CDR3 sequence is CASSSTYRGPVEKLFF. Here the CDR3 DNA reads TGTGCCAGCAGCTCAACGTACAGGGGGCCGGTGGAAAAACTGTTTTTT.